Listed below are T cell receptor beta chains from one sample, sequenced in a study of T-cell reconstitution after alpha-beta-depleted transplantation in children. TCRdb fed the PCR reads into MiXCR, producing one record per CDR3 protein. The sample contains about 1,000,000 distinct CDR3 sequences, about 31% of which appear only once. The specimen comprised PBMCs, mostly from graft donor cells, sampled 360 days after TCRalphabeta/CD19-depleted stem cell transplant. Receptor source: a boy younger than two who had a stem cell transplant for SCID, so the T cells may come from the graft donor. Both conserved end residues are part of each CDR3. The D gene is left open where the match is weak. Expanded clones get a size class; other rows say once, few or many, or leave the size out.

>-|TRBV19|-|TRBJ2-3
CASSMRDRETDTQYF
TGTGCCAGTAGTATGCGAGACAGAGAGACAGATACGCAGTATTTT
>-|TRBV4-2|-|TRBJ1-4
CASSQDSDSGFATNEKLFF
TGTGCCAGCAGCCAAGATAGCGACAGCGGGTTTGCAACTAATGAAAAACTGTTTTTT
>-|TRBV20-1|TRBD1|TRBJ2-3
CSAREDRVDTQYF
TGCAGTGCTAGGGAAGACAGGGTGGATACGCAGTATTTT
>-|TRBV27|-|TRBJ1-1
CATAWGPMNTEAFF
TGTGCCACCGCCTGGGGCCCCATGAACACTGAAGCTTTCTTT
>few|TRBV19|TRBD1|TRBJ1-1
CASSPNGQVTWTTEAFF
TGTGCCAGTAGTCCTAATGGACAGGTGACTTGGACCACTGAAGCTTTCTTT
>few|TRBV3-1|-|TRBJ2-2
CASSQQQLNTGELFF
TGTGCCAGCAGCCAACAACAGCTCAACACCGGGGAGCTGTTTTTT
>-|TRBV20-1|-|TRBJ1-5
CSASTGLSNQPQHF
TGCAGTGCTAGTACGGGGTTAAGCAATCAGCCCCAGCATTTT
>few|TRBV5-1|TRBD2|TRBJ2-7
CASSLAPSGGPGSYEQYF
TGCGCCAGCAGCTTGGCTCCGAGCGGGGGCCCCGGCTCCTACGAGCAGTACTTC
>-|TRBV5-1|-|TRBJ2-7
CASAGLSPYEQYF
TGCGCCAGCGCCGGACTGTCCCCCTACGAGCAGTACTTC
>-|TRBV18|-|TRBJ2-3
CASSLRQVWTDTQYF
TGTGCCAGCTCGCTTCGACAGGTTTGGACAGATACGCAGTATTTT
>-|TRBV25-1|TRBD1|TRBJ2-1
CASSEYRPGQDQFF
TGTGCCAGCAGTGAATATCGACCGGGACAGGATCAGTTCTTC
>few|TRBV20-1|-|TRBJ2-3
CSARAGGVTDTQYF
TGCAGTGCTAGAGCGGGGGGCGTGACAGATACGCAGTATTTT
>few|TRBV10-3|TRBD1|TRBJ2-7
CAISTGEFYEQYF
TGTGCCATCAGTACAGGGGAATTCTACGAGCAGTACTTC
>few|TRBV4-3|-|TRBJ2-2
CASSPLVIAANTGELFF
TGCGCCAGCAGCCCCCTCGTGATAGCAGCGAACACCGGGGAGCTGTTTTTT
>-|TRBV20-1|TRBD2|TRBJ2-1
CSARLARPNNEQFF
TGCAGTGCTCGACTAGCGAGACCAAACAATGAGCAGTTCTTC
>-|TRBV20-1|-|TRBJ2-7
CSARQGPAYEQYF
TGCAGTGCTAGACAGGGGCCCGCCTACGAGCAGTACTTC
>many|TRBV14|-|TRBJ2-7
CASSQAGISYEQYF
TGTGCCAGCAGCCAAGCGGGAATCTCCTACGAGCAGTACTTC
>few|TRBV7-9|-|TRBJ1-2
CASSLHLVDGYTF
TGTGCCAGCAGCCTCCATTTGGTAGATGGCTACACCTTC
>many|TRBV5-1|TRBD2|TRBJ2-1
CASSSRGVTYNEQFF
TGCGCCAGCAGTTCGCGGGGGGTTACCTACAATGAGCAGTTCTTC
>few|TRBV6-5|TRBD2|TRBJ2-7
CASSSLAGAYYEQYF
TGTGCCAGCAGTTCCCTAGCGGGGGCTTACTACGAGCAGTACTTC
>-|TRBV9|TRBD2|TRBJ2-7
CASSVDVRRGGYEQYF
TGTGCCAGCAGCGTAGACGTTCGGCGGGGGGGCTACGAGCAGTACTTC
>-|TRBV29-1|TRBD1|TRBJ2-3
CSELIGTEDTQYF
TGCAGCGAATTAATAGGGACAGAAGATACGCAGTATTTT
>once|TRBV27|-|TRBJ1-3
CASSLETVLNTIYF
TGTGCCAGCAGTTTGGAGACAGTCCTAAACACCATATATTTT
>-|TRBV12-3/TRBV12-4|-|TRBJ2-7
CASSSDSPGYEQYF
TGTGCCAGCAGTTCAGACAGCCCCGGCTACGAGCAGTACTTC
>few|TRBV7-9|-|TRBJ2-5
CASSWKPDQSVETQYF
TGTGCCAGCAGCTGGAAGCCGGACCAAAGTGTGGAGACCCAGTACTTC